This T cell receptor beta chain derives from a study of blood T cell repertoires in COVID-19. The assay was immunoSEQ multiplex PCR, and TCRdb's table has in-frame clones only and misses some. The data hold roughly 45,000 clones, with 70% to 90% observed a single time. The length of the CDR3 is 15 residues. V dropped 6 bases and J dropped 3; count of bases not matched to a gene: 6. The V gene's germline CDR1 is MNHEY and CDR2 SMNVEV (reference sequence). The TCR was taken from a woman in her fifties or sixties with acute or convalescent COVID-19. Sequences were obtained from peripheral blood. The rearrangement links TRBV27 to TRBJ2-1, with 9 bases fitting TRBD2. The CDR3 DNA reads TGTGCCAGCAGATTCGCGGGAGGGAACTACAATGAGCAGTTCTTC. Translated: CASRFAGGNYNEQFF.